This TCR beta chain was obtained from a study of T cell repertoires in cytomegalovirus infection. As for the study in general: Recently described HLA-C-restricted plus well-studied HLA-B-restricted CMV epitopes were used. Signatures in public TCR beta sequences pointed to both CMV infection and matching HLA type.

A note on this clonotype: Antigen unknown.

Study-wide results and caveats: In two of eight donors, the top clonotype was HLA-C-restricted CMV-specific. Summed frequency of shared TCR beta families picked out CMV carriers who also had the relevant HLA.

The CDR3 has 16 residues. V lost 5 bases to trimming and J lost 0 bases, with 14 bases between them. Germline V gene data show CDR1 as MNHEY and CDR2 as SVGAGI. TCRdb redid the calling of the reads with MiXCR, one entry per CDR3 protein. This table holds hundreds of thousands of distinct CDR3 sequences, about 30% found once. V gene TRBV6-5 combines with J gene TRBJ1-5; D is perhaps TRBD1 (6 bases). The sample in question was cultured CD8+ T cells from PBMCs, obtained from culture after CMV antigen stimulation. The TCR sequence derives from a human donor in good health (CMV status not recorded). Some clones in this sample may be carry-over from other donors' samples. The CDR3 DNA sequence: TGTGCCAGCAGTACCCTGAGGGGGGATAGCAATCAGCCCCAGCATTTT. It encodes CASSTLRGDSNQPQHF.